Described below is a single T cell receptor beta chain sequence and its context. These data come from a study of blood T cell repertoires in COVID-19. Study-level background: Samples representing acute and convalescent COVID-19 were sourced from the United States, Italy and Spain. The analysed material was cDNA or gDNA that came from T cells, B-cell-depleted T cells, or PBMCs.

Study processing details: Amplification from reference gene primers served as the basis for estimated nucleated cell counts. Profiling relied on immunoSEQ multiplex PCR, and the TCRdb table lists in-frame clones only, not all of them. V and J calls and clone size are given by that table; D and trimming were obtained from the DNA. This sample has some 60,000 clones, with about 91% found just once. The germline V gene has CDR1 SGDLS and CDR2 YYNGEE. The CDR3 runs to 13 residues. Trimming pared 0 bases from V and 3 bases from J, leaving 4 bases between. The J gene is TRBJ1-5, the V gene TRBV9; the D is unclear. This clonotype was obtained from a man aged 55 to 69 with acute or convalescent COVID-19. Input material: peripheral blood. The CDR3 spells CASSVEPNQPQHF. The CDR3, as DNA: TGTGCCAGCAGCGTAGAGCCCAATCAGCCCCAGCATTTT.